The present T cell receptor (beta chain) was sequenced within a study of blood T cell repertoires in COVID-19. Study-wide context: The United States, Italy and Spain provided the acute and convalescent COVID-19 samples. Nucleic acid was either cDNA or gDNA, and it came from T cells, B-cell-depleted T cells, or PBMCs.

As processed by the authors: Reference gene primers were amplified, and this amplification served to estimate nucleated cell counts. Data came from immunoSEQ multiplex PCR; TCRdb stores just in-frame clones and leaves some out. V, J and clone size are taken as reported in that table, and D and trimming were inferred from the DNA itself. This repertoire shows 110,000 to 150,000 clones, nearly 90% found once; its top ten account for approximately 1.8%. Per the germline V gene, CDR1 is SEHNR and CDR2 is FQNEAQ (reference sequence). The CDR3 is 14 amino acids. V lost 6 bases and J 8 bases, leaving 16 bases between the germline ends.

Sequencing was done on a sample of peripheral blood. This TCR was recovered from a man between 65 and 85 years old with acute or convalescent COVID-19. J is TRBJ2-2 and V is TRBV7-9; possible D gene TRBD2, 6 bases. CDR3 protein: CASRPGATSGELFF. CDR3 DNA sequence: TGTGCCAGCAGGCCGGGAGCGACGAGTGGGGAGCTGTTTTTT.